This TCR beta chain came from a study of T-cell memory formation after mild COVID-19. General study points: Among clones contracting day 15 to 85, CD4/CD8 was balanced, whereas later expanders leaned CD4+.

TCRdb recomputed calls from the 5' RACE reads with MiXCR, one row per CDR3 protein. The sample shows 200,000 to 250,000 distinct CDR3 sequences, 9.5% of them seen only once. The sample holds a few counts of this clonotype. Its antigen is still unknown. The ends were cut back, 3 bases at V and 6 bases at J, with 8 bases in the middle. The CDR3 has 12 residues. The germline V gene encodes CDR1 SEHNR and CDR2 FQNEAQ (reference sequence). V usage is TRBV7-9 and J usage is TRBJ1-2, with unresolved D. The sample taken for sequencing was PBMCs or a T cell subset sorted from them (not recorded which). The sequence was obtained from a man between 18 and 35 years old who had mild COVID-19 (a few samples of this study predate the infection). Cell type and time point are not known. The CDR3 reads CASSFTGDGYTF. CDR3 nucleotide sequence: TGTGCCAGCAGCTTCACCGGGGATGGCTACACCTTC.